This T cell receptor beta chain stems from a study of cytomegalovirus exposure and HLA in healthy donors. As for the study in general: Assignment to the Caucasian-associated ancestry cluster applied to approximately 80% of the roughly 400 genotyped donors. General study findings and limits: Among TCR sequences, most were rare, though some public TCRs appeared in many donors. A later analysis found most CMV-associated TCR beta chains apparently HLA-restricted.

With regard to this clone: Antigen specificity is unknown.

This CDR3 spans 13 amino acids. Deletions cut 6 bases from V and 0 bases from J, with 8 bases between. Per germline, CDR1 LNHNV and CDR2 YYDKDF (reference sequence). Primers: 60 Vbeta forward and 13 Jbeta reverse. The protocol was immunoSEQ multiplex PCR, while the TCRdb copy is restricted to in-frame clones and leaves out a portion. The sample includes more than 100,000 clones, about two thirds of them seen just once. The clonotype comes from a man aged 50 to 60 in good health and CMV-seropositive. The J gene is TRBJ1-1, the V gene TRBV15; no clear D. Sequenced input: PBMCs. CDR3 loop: CATRTIMNTEAFF. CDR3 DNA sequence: TGTGCCACCAGAACAATTATGAACACTGAAGCTTTCTTT.